One and the same sample provided the 6 T cell receptor beta chains below, sequenced in a study of cytotoxic CD8 clonotypes in ibrutinib-treated CLL. Repertoires were generated with immunoSEQ multiplex PCR, while TCRdb's copy carries only in-frame clones and drops some. The sample consists of some 50,000 clones, around 55% of them appearing once. This material consisted of PBMCs, taken after 24 months of ibrutinib treatment. These receptors were obtained from a human donor with chronic lymphocytic leukemia.

The rearrangement joins TRBV5-8 to TRBJ2-7; no reliable D call. Germline-derived CDR1 and CDR2 are SGHTS and YDEGEE. This CDR3 is 12 amino acids long. V was trimmed by 7 bases and J by 3 bases, leaving 11 bases between them. The CDR3 bases are TGTGCCAGCCCCGGCGGTTACTACGAGCAGTACGTC. This translates into CASPGGYYEQYV.

The V and J genes are TRBV29-1 and TRBJ1-5, with D perhaps matching TRBD1 (5 bases). This CDR3 has 15 amino acids. V gave up 4 bases and J gave up 2 bases, with 15 bases separating them. The germline CDR1 and CDR2 sequences are SQVTM and ANQGSEA. The DNA of the CDR3 is TGCAGCGTTGTTACAAAGGCGGGGGGCAATCAGCCCCAGCATTTT. It encodes CSVVTKAGGNQPQHF.

The chain couples TRBV7-9 to TRBJ1-2, with D perhaps TRBD1 (5 bases). The germline CDR1 and CDR2 sequences are SEHNR and FQNEAQ (reference sequence). The CDR3 is 14 residues long. V lost 5 bases to trimming and J lost 5 bases, with 15 bases between them. In nucleotides, the CDR3 is TGTGCCAGCAGCCCCGGGGCTGGCTTTTATGGCTACACCTTC. Its protein is CASSPGAGFYGYTF. Supplemented by reference TRBV7-9 and TRBJ1-2, the full variable domain reads DTGVSQNPRHKITKRGQNVTFRCDPISEHNRLYWYRQTLGQGPEFLTYFQNEAQLEKSRLLSDRFSAERPKGSFSTLEIQRTEQGDSAMYLCASSPGAGFYGYTFGSGTRLTVV.

The V and J genes are TRBV6-5 and TRBJ1-5, with D perhaps TRBD1 (5 bases). Between the trimmed V and J ends, which lost 4 bases and 3 bases, there was a span of 16 bases. The CDR3 has 16 amino acids. Germline assignment: CDR1 MNHEY and CDR2 SVGAGI. CDR3 DNA sequence: TGTGCCAGCAGTTCGGACAAGCAATGGCCCAATCAGCCCCAGCATTTT. Its translation: CASSSDKQWPNQPQHF.

The rearrangement uses TRBV7-9 and TRBJ2-2; possible D gene TRBD2, 5 bases. CDR3 length equals 13 residues. Germline CDR1 is SEHNR and CDR2 is FQNEAQ (reference sequence). The germline V and J ends were trimmed by 5 bases and 7 bases, with 11 bases remaining between them. The CDR3 reads CASSPVANGELFF. DNA for the CDR3: TGTGCCAGCAGCCCAGTAGCGAACGGGGAGCTGTTTTTT. Looking up the rest from reference TRBV7-9 and TRBJ2-2 gives the full variable domain: DTGVSQNPRHKITKRGQNVTFRCDPISEHNRLYWYRQTLGQGPEFLTYFQNEAQLEKSRLLSDRFSAERPKGSFSTLEIQRTEQGDSAMYLCASSPVANGELFFGEGSRLTVL.

This clone showed up just a few times. The chain uses TRBV5-1 and TRBJ2-7, with D maybe TRBD2 (6 bases). This CDR3 has 13 amino acids. V was trimmed by 4 bases and J by 7 bases, leaving 15 bases between them. Germline-derived CDR1 and CDR2 are SGHRS and YFSETQ. CDR3 residues: CASSESWSGEQYF. CDR3 DNA sequence: TGCGCCAGCAGCGAGAGCTGGAGCGGGGAGCAGTACTTC. Looking up the rest from reference TRBV5-1 and TRBJ2-7 gives the full variable domain: KAGVTQTPRYLIKTRGQQVTLSCSPISGHRSVSWYQQTPGQGLQFLFEYFSETQRNKGNFPGRFSGRQFSNSRSEMNVSTLELGDSALYLCASSESWSGEQYFGPGTRLTVT.